This TCR beta chain is drawn from a study of blood T cell repertoires in COVID-19. Study at large: Material from acute and convalescent COVID-19 was sourced from the United States, Italy and Spain. T cells, B-cell-depleted T cells, or PBMCs provided the cDNA or gDNA that served as material.

Germline CDR1 reads SEHNR; CDR2 reads FQNEAQ (reference sequence). The CDR3 totals 16 residues. With V trimmed by 5 bases and J by 0 bases, 3 bases remained unmatched. In the original workflow: Quantification of nucleated cells was approximated via reference gene primer amplification. Method: immunoSEQ multiplex PCR; TCRdb's copy keeps in-frame clones and lacks some. V, J and clone size were drawn from that table, and D and trimming were deduced from the DNA. The data hold around 220,000 clones, with more than 60% observed a single time. The sequence was obtained from a woman aged 40-49 years with active or convalescent COVID-19. The chain links TRBV7-9 to TRBJ1-6; TRBD1 matches 8 bases. Sample: peripheral blood. DNA for the CDR3: TGTGCCAGCAGCGATGACAGGGGCTCCTATAATTCACCCCTCCACTTT. Translation: CASSDDRGSYNSPLHF.